These 10 T cell receptor beta chains were sequenced from one sample in a study of cytomegalovirus exposure and HLA in healthy donors. The study ran its PCR with 60 Vbeta and 13 Jbeta primers. Libraries were prepared by immunoSEQ multiplex PCR; TCRdb keeps only in-frame clonotypes and omits some of them. Listed are 75,000 to 80,000 clones; 3.8% falls within the top ten. The sample consisted of PBMCs. The receptors originated from a young man in good health and CMV-seropositive.

In regard to this clone: The sample contains more than one DNA sequence encoding this CDR3. The rearrangement links TRBV19 to TRBJ2-7; 8 bases align to TRBD1. V shed 11 bases and J 2 bases; nucleotides not matched to a gene: 8. Germline CDR1 is LNHDA and CDR2 is SQIVND (reference sequence). The CDR3 is 13 residues long. CDR3 DNA: TGTGCCTGCGGACAGGGCGCCACCTACGAGCAGTACTTC. Translation gives CACGQGATYEQYF.

This rearrangement joins TRBV19 to TRBJ1-5; D unclear. V gave up 3 bases and J gave up 0 bases, with 9 bases separating them. CDR1 is LNHDA and CDR2 is SQIVND in the germline V gene (reference sequence). This CDR3 is 15 amino acids long. Here the CDR3 reads CASSMYPSSNQPQHF. Here the CDR3 DNA reads TGTGCCAGTAGTATGTACCCGAGTAGCAATCAGCCCCAGCATTTT.

The rearrangement uses TRBV15 and TRBJ2-2; D remains ambiguous. The CDR3 consists of 15 residues. In germline, CDR1 is LNHNV, CDR2 YYDKDF (reference sequence). Trimming cost V 0 bases and J 6 bases, with 11 bases left between them. CDR3 nucleotides: TGTGCCACCAGCAGAGATCTAGGAAACGCCGGGGAGCTGTTTTTT. Encoded protein: CATSRDLGNAGELFF.

The J gene is TRBJ1-6, the V gene TRBV10-3; the D gene is possibly TRBD1 (6 bases). CDR1 is ENHRY, CDR2 SYGVKD, per germline. This CDR3 is built from 16 residues. V gave up 3 bases and J gave up 0 bases, with 9 bases separating them. CDR3 bases: TGTGCCATCAGTGACAGGGGACCCTCCTATAATTCACCCCTCCACTTT. Encoded protein: CAISDRGPSYNSPLHF.

The CDR3 nucleotides are TGTGCCAGCAGTCAGACTAGCGGGAGCCCAGATACGCAGTATTTT. This sequence encodes CASSQTSGSPDTQYF. This chain links TRBV6-4 with TRBJ2-3; 12 bases map to TRBD2. After removal of 5 bases from V and 4 bases from J, the junction contained 4 bases not matched to a gene. From germline, CDR1 is MRHNA and CDR2 SNTAGT. The CDR3 runs 15 residues.

The CDR3 sequence: CASSREYSNEQFF. The CDR3 nucleotides are TGCGCCAGCAGCCGGGAGTACAGCAATGAGCAGTTCTTC. V gene TRBV4-1 combines with J gene TRBJ2-1, with D possibly TRBD2 on 5 matching bases. This CDR3 is 13 amino acids long. Germline assignment: CDR1 MGHRA and CDR2 YSYEKL. The V end lost 4 bases, the J end lost 6 bases, and 10 bases lay between the germline ends.

The CDR3 loop is CSVGDRDYGYTF. The CDR3 DNA follows: TGCAGCGTTGGGGACAGGGACTATGGCTACACCTTC. The chain is built from TRBV29-1 and TRBJ1-2; 9 nucleotides agree with TRBD1. V lost 4 bases, J lost 3 bases, and 0 bases stayed unmatched. The germline V gene has CDR1 SQVTM and CDR2 ANQGSEA. This CDR3 contains 12 residues.

J is TRBJ2-2 and V is TRBV5-1, with 7 bases that match TRBD1. Germline CDR1 SGHRS, CDR2 YFSETQ. V lost 2 bases, J lost 3 bases, and 1 base stayed unmatched. The CDR3 covers 14 residues. Here the CDR3 reads CASSFTGDTGELFF. The CDR3 DNA sequence: TGCGCCAGCAGCTTCACAGGGGACACCGGGGAGCTGTTTTTT.

The chain recombines TRBV10-3 with TRBJ1-1; TRBD1 matches at 8 bases. The CDR3 runs to 14 residues. Germline CDR1 reads ENHRY; CDR2 reads SYGVKD. V shed 11 bases and J 8 bases; nucleotides not matched to a gene: 16. The CDR3 region has the DNA TGTGCCGCCTCATCTGGACAGGGTTCAGCCGAAGCTTTCTTT. Its translation: CAASSGQGSAEAFF.

V usage is TRBV5-6 and J usage is TRBJ2-5; no firm D call. Per germline, CDR1 SGHDT and CDR2 YYEEEE. With 1 base removed from V and 4 bases from J, the gap between germline ends came to 14 bases. This CDR3 contains 15 residues. CDR3 loop: CASSLSVAVVETQYF. The CDR3 DNA reads TGTGCCAGCAGCTTGAGCGTCGCTGTCGTAGAGACCCAGTACTTC. Filled out from reference TRBV5-6 and TRBJ2-5, the complete variable domain reads DAGVTQSPTHLIKTRGQQVTLRCSPKSGHDTVSWYQQALGQGPQFIFQYYEEEERQRGNFPDRFSGHQFPNYSSELNVNALLLGDSALYLCASSLSVAVVETQYFGPGTRLLVL.